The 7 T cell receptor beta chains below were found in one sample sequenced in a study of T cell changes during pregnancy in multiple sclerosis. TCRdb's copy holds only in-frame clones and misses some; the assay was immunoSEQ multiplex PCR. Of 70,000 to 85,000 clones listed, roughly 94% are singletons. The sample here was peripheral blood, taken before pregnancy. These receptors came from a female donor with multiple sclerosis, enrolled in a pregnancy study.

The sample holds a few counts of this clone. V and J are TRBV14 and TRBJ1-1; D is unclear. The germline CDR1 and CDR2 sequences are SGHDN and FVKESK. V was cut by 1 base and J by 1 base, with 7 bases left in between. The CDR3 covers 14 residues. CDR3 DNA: TGTGCCAGCAGCCAAGGCACTGGGAACACTGAAGCTTTCTTT. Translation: CASSQGTGNTEAFF.

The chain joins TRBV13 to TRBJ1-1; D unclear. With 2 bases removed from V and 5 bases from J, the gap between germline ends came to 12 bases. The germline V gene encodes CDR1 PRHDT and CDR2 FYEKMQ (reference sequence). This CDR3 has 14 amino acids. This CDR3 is CASSLNSGGTEAFF. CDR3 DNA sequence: TGTGCCAGCAGCTTAAATTCCGGAGGGACTGAAGCTTTCTTT. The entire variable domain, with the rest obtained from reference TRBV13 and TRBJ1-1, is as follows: AAGVIQSPRHLIKEKRETATLKCYPIPRHDTVYWYQQGPGQDPQFLISFYEKMQSDKGSIPDRFSAQQFSDYHSELNMSSLELGDSALYFCASSLNSGGTEAFFGQGTRLTVV.

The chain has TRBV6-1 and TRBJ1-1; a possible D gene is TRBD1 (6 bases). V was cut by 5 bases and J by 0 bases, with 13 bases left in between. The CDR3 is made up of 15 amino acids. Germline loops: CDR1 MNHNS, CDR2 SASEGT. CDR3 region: CASSTRRGMNTEAFF. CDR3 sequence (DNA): TGTGCCAGCAGTACTCGCAGGGGAATGAACACTGAAGCTTTCTTT.

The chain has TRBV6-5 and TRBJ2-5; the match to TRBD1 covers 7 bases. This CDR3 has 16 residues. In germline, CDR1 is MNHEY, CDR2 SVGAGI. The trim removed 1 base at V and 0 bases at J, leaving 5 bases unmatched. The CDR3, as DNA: TGTGCCAGCAGTTACTTAGGACAGGACGACCAAGAGACCCAGTACTTC. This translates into CASSYLGQDDQETQYF.

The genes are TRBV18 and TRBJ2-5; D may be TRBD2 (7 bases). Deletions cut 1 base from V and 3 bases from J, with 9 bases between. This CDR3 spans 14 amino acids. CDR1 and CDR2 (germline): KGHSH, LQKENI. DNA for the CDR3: TGTGCCAGCTCACCACGGGAGGGGGAAGAGACCCAGTACTTC. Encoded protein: CASSPREGEETQYF. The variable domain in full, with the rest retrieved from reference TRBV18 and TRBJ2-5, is NAGVMQNPRHLVRRRGQEARLRCSPMKGHSHVYWYRQLPEEGLKFMVYLQKENIIDESGMPKERFSAEFPKEGPSILRIQQVVRGDSAAYFCASSPREGEETQYFGPGTRLLVL.

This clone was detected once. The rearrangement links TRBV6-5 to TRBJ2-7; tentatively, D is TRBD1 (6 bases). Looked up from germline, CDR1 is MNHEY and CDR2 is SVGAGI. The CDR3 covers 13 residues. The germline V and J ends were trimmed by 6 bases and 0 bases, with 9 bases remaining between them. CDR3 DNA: TGTGCCAGCAGCCAGGACAGCTCCTACGAGCAGTACTTC. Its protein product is CASSQDSSYEQYF.

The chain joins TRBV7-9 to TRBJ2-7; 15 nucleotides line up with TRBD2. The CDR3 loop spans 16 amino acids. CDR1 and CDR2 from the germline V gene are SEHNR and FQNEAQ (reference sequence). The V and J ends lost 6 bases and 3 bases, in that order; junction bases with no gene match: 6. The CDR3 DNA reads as TGTGCCAGCAGAGGACCGGGACTAGCGGGAGGCTACGAGCAGTACTTC. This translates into CASRGPGLAGGYEQYF.